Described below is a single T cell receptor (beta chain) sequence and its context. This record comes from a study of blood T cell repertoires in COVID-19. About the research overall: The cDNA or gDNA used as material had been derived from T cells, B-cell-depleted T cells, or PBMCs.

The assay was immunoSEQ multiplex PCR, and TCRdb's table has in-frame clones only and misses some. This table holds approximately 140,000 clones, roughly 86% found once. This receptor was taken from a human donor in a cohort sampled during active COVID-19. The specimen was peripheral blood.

CDR3 nucleotide sequence: TGTGCCAGCAGCCAAACGGGAGGCACCTACGAGCAGTACTTC. This encodes CASSQTGGTYEQYF. V is TRBV7-2 and J is TRBJ2-7; 7 bases match TRBD2. The CDR3 loop spans 14 amino acids. V lost 5 bases, J lost 2 bases, and 6 bases stayed unmatched. CDR1 and CDR2 (germline): SGHTA, FQGNSA.